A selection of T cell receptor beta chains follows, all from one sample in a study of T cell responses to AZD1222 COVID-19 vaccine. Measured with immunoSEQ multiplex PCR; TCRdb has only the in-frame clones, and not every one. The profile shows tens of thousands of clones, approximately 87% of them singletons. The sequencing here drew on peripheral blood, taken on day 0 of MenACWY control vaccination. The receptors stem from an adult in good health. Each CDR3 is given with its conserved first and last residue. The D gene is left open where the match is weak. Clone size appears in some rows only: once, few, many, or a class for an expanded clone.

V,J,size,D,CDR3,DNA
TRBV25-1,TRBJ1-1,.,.,CASSELFKTEAFF,TGTGCCAGCAGTGAACTTTTTAAAACTGAAGCTTTCTTT
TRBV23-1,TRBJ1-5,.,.,CASSQAGTRGSNQPQHF,TGCGCCAGCAGTCAGGCCGGGACAAGGGGGAGCAATCAGCCCCAGCATTTT
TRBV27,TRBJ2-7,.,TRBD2,CASSLGMAASGTGEQYF,TGTGCCAGCAGTTTAGGCATGGCGGCTAGCGGGACGGGTGAGCAGTACTTC
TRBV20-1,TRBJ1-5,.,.,CSAPFGQPQHF,TGCAGTGCCCCCTTTGGTCAGCCCCAGCATTTT
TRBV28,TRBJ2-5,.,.,CASSLDQETQYF,TGTGCCAGCAGTTTGGACCAAGAGACCCAGTACTTC
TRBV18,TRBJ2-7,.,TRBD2,CASSQGTSGSSSSYEQYF,TGTGCCAGCTCACAGGGGACTAGCGGGAGTTCGAGCTCCTACGAGCAGTACTTC
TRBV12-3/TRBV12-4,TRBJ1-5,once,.,CASSFGHNQPQHF,TGTGCCAGCAGTTTTGGACATAATCAGCCCCAGCATTTT
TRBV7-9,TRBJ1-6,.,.,CASSLDSPLHF,TGTGCCAGCAGCTTAGATTCACCCCTCCACTTT
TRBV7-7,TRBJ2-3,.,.,CASRPLGTSTDTQYF,TGTGCCAGCAGACCACTAGGGACAAGCACAGATACGCAGTATTTT
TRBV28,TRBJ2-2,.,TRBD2,CASSRLASTGELFF,TGTGCCAGCTCACGACTAGCATCCACCGGGGAGCTGTTTTTT
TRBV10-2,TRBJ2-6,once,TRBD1,CASSEQQGAGYVLTF,TGCGCCAGCAGTGAGCAACAGGGGGCCGGCTACGTCCTGACTTTC
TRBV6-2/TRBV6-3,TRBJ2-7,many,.,CASSWTESSYEQYF,TGTGCCAGCAGCTGGACTGAGAGCTCCTACGAGCAGTACTTC
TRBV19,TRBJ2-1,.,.,CASSIGREIGYNEQFF,TGTGCCAGTAGTATAGGCCGGGAGATCGGATACAATGAGCAGTTCTTC
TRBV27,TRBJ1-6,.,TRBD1,CASSPGQGARQRSPLHF,TGTGCCAGCAGTCCGGGACAGGGGGCTCGCCAAAGATCACCCCTCCACTTT
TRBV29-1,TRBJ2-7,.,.,CSVLIPRESPYEQYF,TGCAGCGTTCTAATCCCCAGGGAATCTCCCTACGAGCAGTACTTC
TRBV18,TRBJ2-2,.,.,CASSRVFSPNTGELFF,TGTGCCAGCTCACGGGTGTTCTCTCCGAACACCGGGGAGCTGTTTTTT
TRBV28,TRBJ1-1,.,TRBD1,CASSFPGQGRDTEAFF,TGTGCCAGCAGTTTTCCGGGACAGGGGAGGGACACTGAAGCTTTCTTT
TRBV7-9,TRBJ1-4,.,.,CASSSGQLYEKLFF,TGTGCCAGCAGCTCTGGACAGTTGTATGAAAAACTGTTTTTT
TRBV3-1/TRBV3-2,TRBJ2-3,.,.,CASSQRHTQYF,TGTGCCAGCAGCCAACGTCATACGCAGTATTTT